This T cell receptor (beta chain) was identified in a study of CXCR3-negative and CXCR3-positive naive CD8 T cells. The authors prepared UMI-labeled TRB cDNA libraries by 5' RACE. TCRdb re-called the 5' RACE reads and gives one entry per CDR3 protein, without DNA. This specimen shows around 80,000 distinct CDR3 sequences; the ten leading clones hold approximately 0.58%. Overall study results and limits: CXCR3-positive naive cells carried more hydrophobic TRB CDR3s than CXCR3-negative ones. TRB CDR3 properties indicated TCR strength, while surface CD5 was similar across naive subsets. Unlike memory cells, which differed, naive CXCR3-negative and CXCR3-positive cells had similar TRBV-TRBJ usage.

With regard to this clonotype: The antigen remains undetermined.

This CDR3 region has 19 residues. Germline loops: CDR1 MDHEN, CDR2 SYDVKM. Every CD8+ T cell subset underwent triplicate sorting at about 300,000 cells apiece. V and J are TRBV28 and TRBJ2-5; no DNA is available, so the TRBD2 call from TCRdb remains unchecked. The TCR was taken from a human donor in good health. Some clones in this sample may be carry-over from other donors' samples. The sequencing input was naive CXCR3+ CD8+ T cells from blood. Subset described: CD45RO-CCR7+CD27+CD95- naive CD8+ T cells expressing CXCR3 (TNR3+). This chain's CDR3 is CASSLVAPGGGASGETQYF.